A single sample is the source of the 12 T cell receptor beta chains below, sequenced in a study of blood T cell repertoires in COVID-19. Profiling relied on immunoSEQ multiplex PCR, and the TCRdb table lists in-frame clones only, not all of them. The table records under 110,000 clones, roughly 92% of them present only once. The sample consisted of peripheral blood. The receptors were sampled from a middle-aged man with active COVID-19.

The chain uses TRBV27 and TRBJ2-7; tentatively, D is TRBD2 (5 bases). The CDR3 sequence is 14 residues long. The germline CDR1 and CDR2 sequences are MNHEY and SMNVEV (reference sequence). V lost 3 bases and J lost 3, with 12 bases in between. The CDR3 region is CASSFVAFGYEQYF. The CDR3 DNA reads as TGTGCCAGCAGTTTCGTAGCGTTCGGCTACGAGCAGTACTTC.

The V and J genes are TRBV30 and TRBJ2-7; 9 nucleotides agree with TRBD2. The V and J ends lost 3 bases and 0 bases, in that order; junction bases with no gene match: 6. The CDR3 is made up of 15 amino acids. CDR1 and CDR2 (germline): GTSNPN, SVGIG (reference sequence). CDR3 protein: CAWRGGRAPSYEQYF. The DNA of the CDR3 is TGTGCCTGGAGGGGCGGGAGGGCCCCCTCCTACGAGCAGTACTTC.

The chain employs TRBV19 and TRBJ2-2; 9 positions match TRBD1. CDR1 and CDR2 (germline): LNHDA, SQIVND (reference sequence). Trimming at V came to 7 bases and at J to 0 bases, leaving 9 bases not matched to a gene. The CDR3 is 17 amino acids. CDR3 protein: CASTTIDRGANTGELFF. The CDR3 DNA reads TGTGCCAGTACTACGATAGACAGGGGGGCGAACACCGGGGAGCTGTTTTTT.

This chain uses TRBV3-1 (or the pseudogene TRBV3-2) with TRBJ1-4; D perhaps matches TRBD1 (6 bases). The V gene lost 4 bases and the J gene lost 8 bases, with 17 bases spanning the gap. The CDR3 has 15 amino acids. Germline CDR1 and CDR2: LGHDT and YNNKEL (reference sequence). The CDR3 DNA follows: TGTGCCAGCAGCCTGCTGGCGACAGGATCAGAAAAACTGTTTTTT. Translation: CASSLLATGSEKLFF.

The chain combines TRBV28 with TRBJ2-7, with TRBD1 matching over 8 bases. The CDR3 covers 13 residues. Germline values: CDR1 MDHEN, CDR2 SYDVKM. V lost 6 bases and J lost 5; bases outside the gene matches: 6. CDR3 DNA sequence: TGTGCCAGCAGGGCAGGGGGCGTAAACGAGCAGTACTTC. Translation gives CASRAGGVNEQYF. The full variable domain, rest sourced from reference TRBV28 and TRBJ2-7, is DVKVTQSSRYLVKRTGEKVFLECVQDMDHENMFWYRQDPGLGLRLIYFSYDVKMKEKGDIPEGYSVSREKKERFSLILESASTNQTSMYLCASRAGGVNEQYFGPGTRLTVT.

The chain carries TRBV11-2 and TRBJ1-1; D call uncertain. Germline V lookup: CDR1 SGHAT, CDR2 FQNNGV. Trimming removed 1 base from V and 5 bases from J, with 5 bases in between. The CDR3 totals 12 residues. CDR3 loop: CASSLVTTEAFF. The DNA of the CDR3 is TGTGCCAGCAGCTTAGTGACTACTGAAGCTTTCTTT.

This rearrangement joins TRBV6-5 to TRBJ1-2; D uncertain. In germline, CDR1 is MNHEY, CDR2 SVGAGI. Trimming removed 3 bases from V and 7 bases from J, with 12 bases in between. This CDR3 has 13 residues. CDR3 sequence reads: CASSYEGIGGYTF. The CDR3 DNA reads TGTGCCAGCAGTTATGAGGGAATCGGTGGCTACACCTTC.

The chain uses TRBV5-1 and TRBJ2-3; 8 bases line up with TRBD1. The germline gives CDR1 SGHRS, CDR2 YFSETQ. Trimming removed 4 bases from V and 5 bases from J; junction bases left unmatched: 9. The CDR3 sequence is 15 residues long. CDR3 sequence reads: CASSGLGQAGDTQYF. The CDR3 DNA follows: TGCGCCAGCAGCGGATTGGGACAGGCCGGAGATACGCAGTATTTT.

The chain has TRBV25-1 and TRBJ2-3; 7 bases line up with TRBD1. This CDR3 is built from 15 residues. V shed 3 bases and J 2 bases; nucleotides not matched to a gene: 5. CDR1 and CDR2 from the germline V gene are MGHDK and SYGVNS. CDR3 in amino acids: CASSDTGTATDTQYF. CDR3 nucleotides: TGTGCCAGCAGTGATACCGGGACAGCCACAGATACGCAGTATTTT.

This chain connects TRBV27 to TRBJ2-7; TRBD2 matches 11 bases. Looked up from germline, CDR1 is MNHEY and CDR2 is SMNVEV (reference sequence). The CDR3 consists of 14 residues. V lost 4 bases and J lost 4; bases outside the gene matches: 3. The CDR3 spells CASSSGLAAYEQYF. DNA for the CDR3: TGTGCCAGCAGTTCGGGACTAGCGGCTTACGAGCAGTACTTC.

This clone is a singleton in its sample. The rearrangement links TRBV5-1 to TRBJ2-2; 7 nucleotides align to TRBD1. CDR3 size: 17 residues. CDR1 and CDR2 (germline): SGHRS, YFSETQ. V dropped 0 bases and J dropped 0; count of bases not matched to a gene: 5. CDR3 bases: TGCGCCAGCAGCTTGGAGTTGACAGGGACGAACACCGGGGAGCTGTTTTTT. This sequence encodes CASSLELTGTNTGELFF.

This clone came up a few times. The chain employs TRBV28 and TRBJ2-4, with D possibly being TRBD2 (5 bases). Trimming took off 4 bases at V and 0 bases at J, with 10 bases between the two ends. The germline V gene encodes CDR1 MDHEN and CDR2 SYDVKM. The CDR3 is 15 residues long. CDR3 region: CASSSGGLAKNIQYF. As DNA, the CDR3 is TGTGCCAGCAGTTCCGGAGGCCTAGCCAAAAACATTCAGTACTTC.